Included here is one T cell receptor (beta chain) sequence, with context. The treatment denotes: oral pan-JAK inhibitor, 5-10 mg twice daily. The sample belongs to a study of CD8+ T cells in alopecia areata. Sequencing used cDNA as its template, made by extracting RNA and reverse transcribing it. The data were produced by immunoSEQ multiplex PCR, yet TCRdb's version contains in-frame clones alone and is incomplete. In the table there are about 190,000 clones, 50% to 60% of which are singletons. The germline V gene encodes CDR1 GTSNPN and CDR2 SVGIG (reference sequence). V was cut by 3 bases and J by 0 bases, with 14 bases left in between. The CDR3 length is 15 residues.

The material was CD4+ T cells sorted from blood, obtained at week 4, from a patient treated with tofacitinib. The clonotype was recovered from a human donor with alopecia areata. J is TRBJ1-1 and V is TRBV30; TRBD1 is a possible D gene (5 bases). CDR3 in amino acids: CAWSPGTGMNTEAFF. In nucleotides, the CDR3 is TGTGCCTGGAGCCCCGGGACCGGAATGAACACTGAAGCTTTCTTT.